This T cell receptor beta chain was observed in a study of cytomegalovirus exposure and HLA in healthy donors. At the level of the study: From about 180 million T cells, an earlier analysis saw under 140 million unique TCR beta sequences. Overall study results and limits: CMV antigen specificity was confirmed in vitro for three CMV-associated chains. Data from an earlier analysis indicated that most TCR beta V segments were productive either about 87% or about 30% of the time. Rare TCR sequences dominated, though some public TCRs recurred in many donors.

This CDR3 region has 15 residues. J gave up 1 base and V 7 bases, and 4 bases lay outside the gene matches. CDR1 is ENHRY, CDR2 SYGVKD, per germline. PCR was performed using 60 Vbeta and 13 Jbeta primers. The protocol was immunoSEQ multiplex PCR, while the TCRdb copy is restricted to in-frame clones and leaves out a portion. The table includes 150,000 to 200,000 clones, more than 60% detected once. Turning to this clone: The antigen is not known.

This TCR was sampled from a woman in her thirties in good health and CMV-seropositive. The source material was PBMCs. This chain joins TRBV10-3 and TRBJ2-3; TRBD2 matches 11 bases. The CDR3: CAINQLAGGTDTQYF. The DNA of the CDR3 is TGTGCCATCAATCAACTAGCGGGAGGCACAGATACGCAGTATTTT.